These T cell receptor beta chains were read from a single sample in a study of T-cell reconstitution after alpha-beta-depleted transplantation in children. Each CDR3 protein is one row after TCRdb ran MiXCR on the PCR reads. The sample shows hundreds of thousands of distinct CDR3 sequences, 16% of them seen only once. The sequences come from PBMCs, mostly from graft donor cells, collected 360 days after TCRalphabeta/CD19-depleted stem cell transplant. These receptors were taken from a male patient between 5 and 17 years old who had a stem cell transplant for acute lymphoblastic leukemia, so the T cells may come from the graft donor. The CDR3 runs from the conserved cysteine through the conserved F or W. The order of the fields is V gene, J gene, clone size, D gene, CDR3 protein, CDR3 DNA. The D gene is left open where the match is weak. Size is stated for part of the rows, as once, few or many counts, or as a class when the clone is expanded.

>TRBV5-1|TRBJ2-7|few|.
CASSLVGQTLYEQYF
TGCGCCAGCAGCTTGGTGGGGCAGACCCTGTACGAGCAGTACTTC
>TRBV29-1|TRBJ1-2|.|.
CSAATRQGNYGYTF
TGCAGCGCCGCAACACGGCAGGGAAACTATGGCTACACCTTC
>TRBV15|TRBJ2-3|few|.
CATSRVWGIDTQYF
TGTGCCACCAGCAGAGTGTGGGGCATAGATACGCAGTATTTT
>TRBV3-1|TRBJ1-5|.|.
CASSPAFRDQPQHF
TGTGCCAGCAGCCCAGCCTTCCGGGATCAGCCCCAGCATTTT
>TRBV5-1|TRBJ2-7|.|.
CASSLASSSSYEQYF
TGCGCCAGCAGCTTGGCAAGCAGCAGCTCCTACGAGCAGTACTTC
>TRBV20-1|TRBJ2-1|.|TRBD2
CSARAHSGRATYNEQFF
TGCAGTGCTAGAGCCCATAGCGGGAGGGCTACCTACAATGAGCAGTTCTTC
>TRBV4-1|TRBJ2-7|.|TRBD1
CASSQKSWDRRGYEQYF
TGCGCCAGCAGCCAAAAAAGCTGGGACAGGAGGGGGTACGAGCAGTACTTC
>TRBV6-2/TRBV6-3|TRBJ2-6|.|TRBD2
CASSYERGLSGANVLTF
TGTGCCAGCAGTTACGAGCGGGGGCTCTCTGGGGCCAACGTCCTGACTTTC
>TRBV20-1|TRBJ1-6|few|.
CSARMVAGRNSPLHF
TGCAGTGCTAGAATGGTGGCGGGACGGAATTCACCCCTCCACTTT
>TRBV12-3/TRBV12-4|TRBJ2-5|few|.
CASSPFEQGETQYF
TGTGCCAGCAGCCCTTTCGAGCAGGGAGAGACCCAGTACTTC
>TRBV4-1|TRBJ2-5|.|.
CASSPRRTLQETQYF
TGCGCCAGCAGCCCACGCCGCACGCTCCAAGAGACCCAGTACTTC
>TRBV4-1|TRBJ2-1|many|.
CASSQVGVSYNEQFF
TGCGCCAGCAGCCAAGTTGGGGTCTCCTACAATGAGCAGTTCTTC
>TRBV30|TRBJ1-1|.|.
CAWNWDVSEAFF
TGTGCCTGGAATTGGGATGTATCTGAAGCTTTCTTT
>TRBV10-3|TRBJ2-4|.|TRBD2
CAISSGGKNIQYF
TGTGCCATCAGTTCGGGAGGCAAAAACATTCAGTACTTC
>TRBV4-1|TRBJ2-7|few|.
CASSLNEGAYEQYF
TGCGCCAGCAGCCTAAATGAGGGGGCCTACGAGCAGTACTTC
>TRBV15|TRBJ2-3|few|TRBD1
CATSRYPGTGDGSDTQYF
TGTGCCACCAGCAGATATCCCGGGACAGGGGATGGATCAGATACGCAGTATTTT
>TRBV7-9|TRBJ2-7|few|.
CAISINPLSYEQYF
TGTGCCATATCTATAAATCCTCTTTCCTACGAGCAGTACTTC
>TRBV20-1|TRBJ1-1|many|.
CSAVRSLNTEAFF
TGCAGTGCTGTCAGGTCCCTGAACACTGAAGCTTTCTTT
>TRBV7-9|TRBJ1-1|.|.
CSSSLEGQYTEAFF
TGTTCCAGCAGCTTAGAAGGCCAGTACACTGAAGCTTTCTTT
>TRBV18|TRBJ1-1|.|.
CASSPEIGTEAFF
TGTGCCAGCTCACCAGAGATCGGCACTGAAGCTTTCTTT
>TRBV27|TRBJ1-4|many|.
CASSIGAASLNEKLFF
TGTGCCAGCAGTATCGGTGCGGCCAGCCTAAATGAAAAACTGTTTTTT
>TRBV11-2|TRBJ2-5|few|.
CASSLGSKTQETQYF
TGTGCCAGCAGCTTAGGGTCGAAGACTCAAGAGACCCAGTACTTC
>TRBV5-1|TRBJ2-2|few|.
CASRRVGELFF
TGCGCCAGCAGGAGGGTCGGGGAGCTGTTTTTT
>TRBV7-9|TRBJ2-1|many|TRBD2
CASSLGPGSGSPSFF
TGTGCCAGCAGCTTAGGTCCGGGTAGCGGGAGCCCCTCGTTCTTC
>TRBV12-3/TRBV12-4|TRBJ2-5|few|TRBD1
CASSQRDRKPQETQYF
TGTGCCAGCAGTCAAAGGGACAGGAAGCCCCAAGAGACCCAGTACTTC
>TRBV5-1|TRBJ1-2|.|.
CASSPPGGGGEGYTF
TGCGCCAGCAGCCCTCCAGGAGGGGGGGGAGAGGGCTACACCTTC
>TRBV7-3|TRBJ2-1|few|TRBD2
CASSYGLAGPYNEQFF
TGTGCCAGCAGTTACGGACTAGCGGGGCCATACAATGAGCAGTTCTTC
>TRBV6-5|TRBJ1-6|few|TRBD1
CASSSRDRITPLHF
TGTGCCAGCAGTTCCCGGGACAGGATAACACCCCTCCACTTT
>TRBV12-3/TRBV12-4|TRBJ2-7|.|TRBD2
CASSFRGLAGGRDYEQYF
TGTGCCAGCAGTTTTCGGGGACTAGCGGGAGGCAGGGACTACGAGCAGTACTTC
>TRBV25-1|TRBJ2-2|few|TRBD2
CASSDLSGKGTGELFF
TGTGCCAGCAGTGACCTTAGCGGGAAGGGCACCGGGGAGCTGTTTTTT
>TRBV12-3/TRBV12-4|TRBJ1-5|few|.
CASRPDGGQPQHF
TGTGCCAGCAGGCCGGACGGAGGTCAGCCCCAGCATTTT
>TRBV11-2|TRBJ1-4|.|.
CASSWPGATNEKLFF
TGTGCCAGCAGTTGGCCGGGGGCAACTAATGAAAAACTGTTTTTT
>TRBV6-1|TRBJ2-7|.|.
CASIPSAGASYEQYF
TGTGCCAGCATTCCTTCGGCGGGGGCTTCCTACGAGCAGTACTTC
>TRBV20-1|TRBJ1-5|.|.
CSAQSTGYSNQPQHF
TGCAGTGCCCAGAGTACCGGATATAGCAATCAGCCCCAGCATTTT
>TRBV5-1|TRBJ1-2|few|TRBD1
CASSLWSRAGGPKNYGYTF
TGCGCCAGCAGCTTGTGGTCAAGGGCAGGGGGCCCGAAGAACTATGGCTACACCTTC
>TRBV6-1|TRBJ2-1|few|TRBD2
CASSEPGGSSGRPNNEQFF
TGTGCCAGCAGTGAACCGGGGGGGAGTAGCGGGAGACCCAACAATGAGCAGTTCTTC
>TRBV4-1|TRBJ2-7|.|.
CASSQDPGKGFGNEQYF
TGCGCCAGCAGCCAAGATCCCGGAAAGGGGTTCGGGAACGAGCAGTACTTC
>TRBV12-3/TRBV12-4|TRBJ2-2|few|.
CASNQRRGNTGELFF
TGTGCCAGCAACCAGCGGCGGGGGAACACCGGGGAGCTGTTTTTT
>TRBV3-1|TRBJ2-1|few|.
CASSQERGWYETYNEQFF
TGTGCCAGCAGCCAAGAAAGGGGCTGGTACGAGACGTACAATGAGCAGTTCTTC
>TRBV20-1|TRBJ1-2|.|.
CSARYGGAVVDPFGYTF
TGCAGTGCTAGATATGGGGGCGCCGTGGTAGACCCGTTTGGCTACACCTTC
>TRBV7-9|TRBJ2-5|few|.
CASTLTLGSHQETQYF
TGTGCCAGCACCCTCACGCTGGGCAGCCACCAAGAGACCCAGTACTTC
>TRBV5-6|TRBJ2-6|few|.
CASSLPAYSGANVLTF
TGTGCCAGCAGCTTGCCAGCGTACTCTGGGGCCAACGTCCTGACTTTC